The present TCR beta chain was sequenced within a study of CD8 T cells in Susac syndrome. Random hexamers served to reverse transcribe roughly 0.5 to 1 ug RNA. Amplification of TCR beta CDR3 spanned 54 Vbeta and 13 Jbeta via immunoSEQ multiplex PCR. TCRdb reanalysed the immunoSEQ multiplex PCR reads using MiXCR and keeps one entry per CDR3 protein. The data contain 150,000 to 200,000 distinct CDR3 sequences, 80% to 95% of them seen just once; the ten biggest clones take up around 0.097%. TCR beta sequences were obtained from blood CD8+ and CD4+ T cells. It was treatment-naive patients with stable or active relapsing-remitting disease who made up the multiple sclerosis controls. Negative magnetic isolation gave CD8+ and CD4+ cells; FACS enriched CD8+ TEMRA. V lost 6 bases to trimming and J lost 8 bases; unmatched junction nucleotides: 11. CDR3 length: 14 amino acids. Germline CDR1 reads SQVTM; CDR2 reads ANQGSEA.

Sequencing was done on a sample of CD4+ T cells from PBMCs. V is TRBV29-1 and J is TRBJ1-4, with 8 bases aligning to TRBD1. The TCR originated in a human donor with multiple sclerosis. The CDR3 bases are TGCAGCGTCAAGAGGACAGGGAACAGAGAAAAACTGTTTTTT. Translation gives CSVKRTGNREKLFF.